These 5 T cell receptor beta chains came from one sample sequenced in a study of blood T cell repertoires in COVID-19. The assay was immunoSEQ multiplex PCR, and TCRdb's table has in-frame clones only and misses some. The sample includes about 170,000 clones, 85% to 95% of them seen just once. Sequenced: peripheral blood. These receptors were obtained from a man aged 50 to 59 with acute or convalescent COVID-19.

V usage is TRBV7-2 and J usage is TRBJ2-3, with 8 positions matching TRBD2. Germline V gene lookup returns CDR1 SGHTA and CDR2 FQGNSA. CDR3 length: 16 amino acids. V shed 3 bases and J 5 bases; nucleotides not matched to a gene: 10. As DNA, the CDR3 is TGTGCCAGCAGCTTTCAAGCGGGAGAAGTCAGAGATACGCAGTATTTT. Residues: CASSFQAGEVRDTQYF.

This clone was recorded once. The chain joins TRBV7-8 to TRBJ2-1; a possible D gene is TRBD2 (5 bases). The germline V and J ends were trimmed by 1 base and 8 bases, with 9 bases remaining between them. This CDR3 contains 13 residues. The germline V gene encodes CDR1 SGHVS and CDR2 FQNEAQ. The CDR3 loop is CASSLDVGDEQFF. In DNA form, the CDR3 reads TGTGCCAGCAGCTTAGATGTGGGAGATGAGCAGTTCTTC.

This sequence joins TRBV19 and TRBJ2-7, with D possibly matching TRBD2 (6 bases). The CDR3 is 14 residues long. Germline V CDR1 and CDR2: LNHDA, SQIVND (reference sequence). In DNA form, the CDR3 reads TGTGGTTCGTCACTAGCCCTCTCCGAACGGGCGCAGTACTTC. Translating it yields CGSSLALSERAQYF.

This clone came up once. The chain joins TRBV28 to TRBJ2-7; maybe TRBD1 (5 bases). This CDR3 spans 13 amino acids. Germline V gene data show CDR1 as MDHEN and CDR2 as SYDVKM. The CDR3 DNA reads as TGTGCCAGCAGTTTACTTGGTAGACAGCCAGAAGACGTC. Amino acid sequence: CASSLLGRQPEDV.

The genes are TRBV19 and TRBJ1-4; D not resolved. The CDR3 length is 14 residues. Germline V CDR1 and CDR2: LNHDA, SQIVND (reference sequence). The V gene lost 6 bases and the J gene lost 6 bases, with 14 bases spanning the gap. The CDR3 spells CASRLELADEKLFF. CDR3 bases: TGTGCCAGTAGACTGGAGTTGGCAGATGAAAAACTGTTTTTT.